The TCR beta chain under discussion was sequenced for a study of CD8 T cells in ankylosing spondylitis. In TCRdb, the 5' RACE reads were re-called with MiXCR into one record per CDR3 protein. The table has about 270,000 distinct CDR3 sequences, over 30% seen once. Germline lookup yields CDR1 SGHRS and CDR2 YFSETQ. This CDR3 comprises 12 residues. Trimming removed 1 base from V and 8 bases from J, with 7 bases in between. The rearrangement joins TRBV5-1 to TRBJ2-1; D uncertain. The source is a male donor with ankylosing spondylitis or in good health (not recorded which). Input material: blood, either unsorted or a sorted T cell fraction (not recorded which). The CDR3 region is CASSLRGDEQFF. CDR3 nucleotide sequence: TGCGCCAGCAGCTTGCGTGGGGATGAGCAGTTCTTC.